This T cell receptor beta chain was documented in a study of cytomegalovirus exposure and HLA in healthy donors. V gave up 5 bases and J gave up 4 bases, with 18 bases separating them. The germline CDR1 and CDR2 sequences are SEHNR and FQNEAQ (reference sequence). The CDR3 has 16 amino acids. A multiplex PCR was run with 60 Vbeta primers and 13 Jbeta primers. Using immunoSEQ multiplex PCR, the repertoire was profiled, and TCRdb retains in-frame clones only, with some absent. The table includes 110,000 to 150,000 clones, around three quarters detected once. The source material was PBMCs. The source of this sequence is a man aged 35-49 years in good health and CMV-seropositive. The chain is built from TRBV7-9 and TRBJ2-1; TRBD2 is a possible D gene (5 bases). The DNA of the CDR3 is TGTGCCAGCAGCGCCGTCCCCGGGAAAAATTACAATGAGCAGTTCTTC. Translating gives CASSAVPGKNYNEQFF. Full variable domain (rest looked up from reference TRBV7-9 and TRBJ2-1): DTGVSQNPRHKITKRGQNVTFRCDPISEHNRLYWYRQTLGQGPEFLTYFQNEAQLEKSRLLSDRFSAERPKGSFSTLEIQRTEQGDSAMYLCASSAVPGKNYNEQFFGPGTRLTVL.